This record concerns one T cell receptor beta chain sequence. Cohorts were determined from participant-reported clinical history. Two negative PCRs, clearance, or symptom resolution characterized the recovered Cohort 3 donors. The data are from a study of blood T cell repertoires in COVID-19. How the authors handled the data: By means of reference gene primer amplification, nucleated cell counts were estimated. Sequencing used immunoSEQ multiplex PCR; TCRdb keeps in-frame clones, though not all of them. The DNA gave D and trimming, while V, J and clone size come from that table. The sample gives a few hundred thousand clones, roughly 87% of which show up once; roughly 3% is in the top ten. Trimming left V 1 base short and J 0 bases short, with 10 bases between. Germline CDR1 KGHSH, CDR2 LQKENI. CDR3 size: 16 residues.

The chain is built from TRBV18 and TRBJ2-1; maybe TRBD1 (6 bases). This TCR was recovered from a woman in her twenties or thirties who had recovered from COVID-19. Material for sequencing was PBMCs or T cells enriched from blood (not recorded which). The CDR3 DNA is TGTGCCAGCTCACCACGGGCGACAGGCTCCTACAATGAGCAGTTCTTC. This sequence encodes CASSPRATGSYNEQFF.